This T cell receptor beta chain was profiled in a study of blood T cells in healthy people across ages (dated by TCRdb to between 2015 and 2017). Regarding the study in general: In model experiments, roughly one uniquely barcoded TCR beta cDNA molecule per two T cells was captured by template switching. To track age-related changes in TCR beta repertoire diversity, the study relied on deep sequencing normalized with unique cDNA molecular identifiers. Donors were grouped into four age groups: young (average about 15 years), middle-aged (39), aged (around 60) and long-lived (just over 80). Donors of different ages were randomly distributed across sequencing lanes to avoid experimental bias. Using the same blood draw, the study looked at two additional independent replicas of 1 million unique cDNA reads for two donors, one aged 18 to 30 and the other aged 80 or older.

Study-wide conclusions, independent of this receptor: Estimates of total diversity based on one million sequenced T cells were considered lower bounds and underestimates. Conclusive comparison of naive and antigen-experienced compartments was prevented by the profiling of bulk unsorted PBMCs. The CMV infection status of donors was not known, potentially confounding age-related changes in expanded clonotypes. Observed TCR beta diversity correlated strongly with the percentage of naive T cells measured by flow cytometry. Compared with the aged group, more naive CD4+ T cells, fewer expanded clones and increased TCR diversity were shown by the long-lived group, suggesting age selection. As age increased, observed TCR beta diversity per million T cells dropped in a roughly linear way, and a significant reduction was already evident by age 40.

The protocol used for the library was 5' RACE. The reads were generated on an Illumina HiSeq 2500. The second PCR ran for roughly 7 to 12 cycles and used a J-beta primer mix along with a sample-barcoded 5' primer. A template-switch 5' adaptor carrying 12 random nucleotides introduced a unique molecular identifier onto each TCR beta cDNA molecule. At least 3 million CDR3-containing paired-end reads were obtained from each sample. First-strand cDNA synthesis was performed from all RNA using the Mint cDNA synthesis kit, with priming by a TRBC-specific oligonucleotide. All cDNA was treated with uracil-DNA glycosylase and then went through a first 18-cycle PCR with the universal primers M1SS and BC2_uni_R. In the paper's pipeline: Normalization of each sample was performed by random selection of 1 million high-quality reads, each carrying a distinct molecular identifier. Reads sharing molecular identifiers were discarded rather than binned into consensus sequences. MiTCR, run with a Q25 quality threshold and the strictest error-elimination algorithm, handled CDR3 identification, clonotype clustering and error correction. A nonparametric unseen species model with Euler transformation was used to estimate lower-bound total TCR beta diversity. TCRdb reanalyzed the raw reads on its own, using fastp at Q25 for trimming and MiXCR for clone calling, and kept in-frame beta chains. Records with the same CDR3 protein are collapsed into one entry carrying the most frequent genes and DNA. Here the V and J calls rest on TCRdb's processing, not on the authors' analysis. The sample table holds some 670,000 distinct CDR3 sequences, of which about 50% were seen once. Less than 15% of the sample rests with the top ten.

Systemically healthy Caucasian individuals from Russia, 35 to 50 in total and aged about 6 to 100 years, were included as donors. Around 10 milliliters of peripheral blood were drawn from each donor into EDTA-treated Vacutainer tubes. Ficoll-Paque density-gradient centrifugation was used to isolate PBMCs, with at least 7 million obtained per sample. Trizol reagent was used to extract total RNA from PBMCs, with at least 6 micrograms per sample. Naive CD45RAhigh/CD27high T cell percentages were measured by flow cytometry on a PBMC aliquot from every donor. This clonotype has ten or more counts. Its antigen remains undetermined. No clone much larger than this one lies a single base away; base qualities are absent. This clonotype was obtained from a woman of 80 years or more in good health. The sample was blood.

The DNA sequence follows: TGTGCCAGCAGCGCGGGGATAGGACGGTTCCAGGCTGGGGCCAACGTCCTGACTTTC. It codes for CASSAGIGRFQAGANVLTF. The chain links TRBV9 with TRBJ2-6; a weak D assignment points to TRBD2 (5 bases agree). The CDR3 has 19 amino acids, counting the end cysteine and phenylalanine. The retained sequence is limited to the CDR3, 57 bases, with the frame set at the first base. A distance of 21 bases separates the germline ends of V and J, which lose 3 bases and 2 bases respectively. Looking up the germline V gene yields CDR1 SGDLS and CDR2 YYNGEE.